This T cell receptor beta chain was retrieved from a study of OX40 agonist ivuxolimab in advanced cancers. Across the whole study: Patients received ivuxolimab, an agonistic anti-OX40 (CD134) antibody. The study gave patients intravenous ivuxolimab at 0.01 to 10 mg/kg every 2 weeks.

In its sample, this clone was seen once. The V gene lost 4 bases and the J gene lost 5 bases, with 9 bases spanning the gap. Germline-derived CDR1 and CDR2 are SGHNT and YYREEE (reference sequence). The CDR3 spans 12 residues. Produced via immunoSEQ multiplex PCR; TCRdb's table is partial and in-frame only. This table has under 35,000 clones, around 87% appearing once. This chain connects TRBV5-4 to TRBJ1-2; D unclear. The clonotype was recovered from an adult with an advanced solid tumor such as melanoma, head and neck, liver or kidney cancer. The source was CD4+ or CD8+ T cells sorted from blood, collected in a trial of the OX40 agonist ivuxolimab. CDR3 in DNA: TGTGCCAGCAGCCGAGTAGCATATGGCTACACCTTC. Residues: CASSRVAYGYTF.